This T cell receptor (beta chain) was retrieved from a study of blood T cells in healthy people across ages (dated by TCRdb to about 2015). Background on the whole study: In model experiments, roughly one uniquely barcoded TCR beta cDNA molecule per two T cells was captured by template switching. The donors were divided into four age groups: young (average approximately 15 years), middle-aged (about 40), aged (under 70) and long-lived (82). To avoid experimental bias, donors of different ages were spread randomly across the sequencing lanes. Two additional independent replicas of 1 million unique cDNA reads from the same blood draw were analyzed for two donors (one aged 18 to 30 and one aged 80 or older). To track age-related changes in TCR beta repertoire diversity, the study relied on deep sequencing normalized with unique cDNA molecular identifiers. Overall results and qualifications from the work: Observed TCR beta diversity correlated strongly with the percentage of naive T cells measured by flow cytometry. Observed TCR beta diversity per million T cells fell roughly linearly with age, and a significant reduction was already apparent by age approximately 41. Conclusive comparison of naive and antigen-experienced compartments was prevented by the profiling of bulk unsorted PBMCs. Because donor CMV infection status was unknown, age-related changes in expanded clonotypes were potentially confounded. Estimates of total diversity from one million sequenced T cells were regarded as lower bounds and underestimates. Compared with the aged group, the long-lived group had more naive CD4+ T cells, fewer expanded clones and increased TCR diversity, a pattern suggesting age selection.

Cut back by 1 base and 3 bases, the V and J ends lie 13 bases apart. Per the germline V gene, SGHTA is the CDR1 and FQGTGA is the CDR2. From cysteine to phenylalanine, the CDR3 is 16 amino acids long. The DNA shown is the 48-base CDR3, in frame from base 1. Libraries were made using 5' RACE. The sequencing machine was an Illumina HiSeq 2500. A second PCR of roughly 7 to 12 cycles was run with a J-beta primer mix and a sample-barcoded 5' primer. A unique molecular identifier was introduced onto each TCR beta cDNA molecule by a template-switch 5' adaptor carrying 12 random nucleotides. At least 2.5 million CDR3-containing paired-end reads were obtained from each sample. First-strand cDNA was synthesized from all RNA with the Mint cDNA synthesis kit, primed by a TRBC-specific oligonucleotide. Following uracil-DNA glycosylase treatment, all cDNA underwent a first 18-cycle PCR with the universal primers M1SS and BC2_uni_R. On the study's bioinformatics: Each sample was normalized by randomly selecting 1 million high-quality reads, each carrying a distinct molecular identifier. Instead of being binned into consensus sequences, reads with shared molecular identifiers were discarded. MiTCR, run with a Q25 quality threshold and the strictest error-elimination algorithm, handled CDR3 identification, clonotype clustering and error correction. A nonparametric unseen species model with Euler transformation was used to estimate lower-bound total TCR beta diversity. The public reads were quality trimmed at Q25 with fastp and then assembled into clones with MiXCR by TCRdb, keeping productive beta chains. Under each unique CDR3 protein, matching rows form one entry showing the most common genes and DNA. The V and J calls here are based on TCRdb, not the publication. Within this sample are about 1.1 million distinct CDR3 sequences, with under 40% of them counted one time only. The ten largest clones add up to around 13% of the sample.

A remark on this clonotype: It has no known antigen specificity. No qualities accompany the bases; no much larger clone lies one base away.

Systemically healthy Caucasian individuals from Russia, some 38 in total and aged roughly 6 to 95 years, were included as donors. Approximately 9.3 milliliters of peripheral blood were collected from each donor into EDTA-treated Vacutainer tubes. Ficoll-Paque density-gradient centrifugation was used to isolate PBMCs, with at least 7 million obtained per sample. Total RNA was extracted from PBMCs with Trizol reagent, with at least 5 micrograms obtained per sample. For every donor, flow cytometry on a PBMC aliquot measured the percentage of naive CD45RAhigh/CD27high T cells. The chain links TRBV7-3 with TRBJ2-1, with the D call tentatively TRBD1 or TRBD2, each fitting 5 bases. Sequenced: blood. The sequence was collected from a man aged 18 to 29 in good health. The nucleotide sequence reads TGTGCCAGCAGCTTAAGCGGTGGGACGGACTACAATGAGCAGTTCTTC. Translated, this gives CASSLSGGTDYNEQFF.